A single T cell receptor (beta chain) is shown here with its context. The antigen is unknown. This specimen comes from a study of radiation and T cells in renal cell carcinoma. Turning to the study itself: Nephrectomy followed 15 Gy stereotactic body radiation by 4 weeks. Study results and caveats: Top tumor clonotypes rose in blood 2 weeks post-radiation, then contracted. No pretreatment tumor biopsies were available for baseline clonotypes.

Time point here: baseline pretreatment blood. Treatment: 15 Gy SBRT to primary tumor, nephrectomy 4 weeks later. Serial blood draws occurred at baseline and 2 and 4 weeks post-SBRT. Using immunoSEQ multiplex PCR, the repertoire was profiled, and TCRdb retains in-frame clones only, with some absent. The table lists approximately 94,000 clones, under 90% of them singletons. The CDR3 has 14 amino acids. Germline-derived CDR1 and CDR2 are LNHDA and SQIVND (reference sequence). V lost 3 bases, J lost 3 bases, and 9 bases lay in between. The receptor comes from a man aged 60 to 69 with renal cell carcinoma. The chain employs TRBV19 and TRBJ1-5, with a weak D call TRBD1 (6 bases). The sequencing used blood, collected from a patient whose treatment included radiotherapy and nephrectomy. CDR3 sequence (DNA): TGTGCCAGTAGTATGGCAGGGGCCAATCAGCCCCAGCATTTT. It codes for CASSMAGANQPQHF.